This T cell receptor (beta chain) was obtained from a study of CD8 T cells in Susac syndrome. The CDR3 has 16 residues. Per the germline V gene, CDR1 is SGHRS and CDR2 is YFSETQ. Details on this clonotype: One end of the junction fails to match germline, which may point to a read error.

RNA, at about 0.5 to 1 ug, was reverse transcribed with random hexamers. TCR beta CDR3 was amplified by immunoSEQ covering 54 Vbeta and 13 Jbeta. TCRdb used MiXCR to reprocess the immunoSEQ multiplex PCR reads, holding one entry per CDR3 protein. The sample has some 450,000 distinct CDR3 sequences, approximately 85% seen once. V usage is TRBV5-1 and J usage is TRBJ1-2; D is possibly TRBD1 (5 bases). This TCR was sampled from a human donor with multiple sclerosis. Sequenced: CD8+ T cells from PBMCs. CDR3 region: CASSLYGLGQEYGHTF. The CDR3 region has the DNA TGCGCCAGCAGCTTGTATGGTTTGGGGCAGGAGTATGGCCACACCTTC.